This TCR beta chain was sequenced during a study of blood T cell repertoires in COVID-19. Study details: PBMCs, B-cell-depleted T cells, or T cells were the source of the cDNA or gDNA that made up the material.

TCRdb keeps only in-frame clones here, not all; method: immunoSEQ multiplex PCR. The sample holds a few hundred thousand clones; about 90% are singletons and the top ten take more than 1%. The V end lost 0 bases, the J end lost 4 bases, and 18 bases lay between the germline ends. Germline values: CDR1 MDHEN, CDR2 SYDVKM. This CDR3 has 17 residues. Input material: peripheral blood. V usage is TRBV28 and J usage is TRBJ1-2; a possible D gene is TRBD1 (6 bases). This TCR derives from a man between 40 and 49 years old with acute or convalescent COVID-19. The CDR3 loop reads CASSLWQGHLPSYGYTF. CDR3 nucleotides: TGTGCCAGCAGTTTATGGCAGGGGCATCTCCCATCCTATGGCTACACCTTC.